This T cell receptor (beta chain) originates from a study of T cell changes during pregnancy in multiple sclerosis. Sequencing used immunoSEQ multiplex PCR; TCRdb keeps in-frame clones, though not all of them. The sample has approximately 97,000 clones, 90% to 95% seen once; the top ten hold about 1.7%. Germline CDR1 is KGHSH and CDR2 is LQKENI. J gave up 4 bases and V 5 bases, and 8 bases lay outside the gene matches. The CDR3 spans 15 residues. This TCR was sampled from a female donor in good health, enrolled as a control in a pregnancy study. The source was peripheral blood, collected after pregnancy. The chain joins TRBV18 to TRBJ1-5; TRBD1 aligns across 7 bases. CDR3 in DNA: TGTGCCAGCTCAGGGCCTAACAGGGGTAATCAGCCCCAGCATTTT. This sequence encodes CASSGPNRGNQPQHF.